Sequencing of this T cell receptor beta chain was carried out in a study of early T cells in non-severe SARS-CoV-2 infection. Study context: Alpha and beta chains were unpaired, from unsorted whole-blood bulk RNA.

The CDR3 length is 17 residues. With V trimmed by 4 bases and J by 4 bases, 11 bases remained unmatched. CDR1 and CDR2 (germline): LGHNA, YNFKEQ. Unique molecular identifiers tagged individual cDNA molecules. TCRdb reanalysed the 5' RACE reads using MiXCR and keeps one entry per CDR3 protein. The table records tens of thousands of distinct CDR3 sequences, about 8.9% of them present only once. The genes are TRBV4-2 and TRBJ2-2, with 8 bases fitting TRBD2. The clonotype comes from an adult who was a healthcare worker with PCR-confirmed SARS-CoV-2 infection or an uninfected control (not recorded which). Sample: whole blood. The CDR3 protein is CASSPGDGRVGTGELFF. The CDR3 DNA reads TGTGCCAGCAGCCCGGGGGACGGGAGGGTTGGCACCGGGGAGCTGTTTTTT.